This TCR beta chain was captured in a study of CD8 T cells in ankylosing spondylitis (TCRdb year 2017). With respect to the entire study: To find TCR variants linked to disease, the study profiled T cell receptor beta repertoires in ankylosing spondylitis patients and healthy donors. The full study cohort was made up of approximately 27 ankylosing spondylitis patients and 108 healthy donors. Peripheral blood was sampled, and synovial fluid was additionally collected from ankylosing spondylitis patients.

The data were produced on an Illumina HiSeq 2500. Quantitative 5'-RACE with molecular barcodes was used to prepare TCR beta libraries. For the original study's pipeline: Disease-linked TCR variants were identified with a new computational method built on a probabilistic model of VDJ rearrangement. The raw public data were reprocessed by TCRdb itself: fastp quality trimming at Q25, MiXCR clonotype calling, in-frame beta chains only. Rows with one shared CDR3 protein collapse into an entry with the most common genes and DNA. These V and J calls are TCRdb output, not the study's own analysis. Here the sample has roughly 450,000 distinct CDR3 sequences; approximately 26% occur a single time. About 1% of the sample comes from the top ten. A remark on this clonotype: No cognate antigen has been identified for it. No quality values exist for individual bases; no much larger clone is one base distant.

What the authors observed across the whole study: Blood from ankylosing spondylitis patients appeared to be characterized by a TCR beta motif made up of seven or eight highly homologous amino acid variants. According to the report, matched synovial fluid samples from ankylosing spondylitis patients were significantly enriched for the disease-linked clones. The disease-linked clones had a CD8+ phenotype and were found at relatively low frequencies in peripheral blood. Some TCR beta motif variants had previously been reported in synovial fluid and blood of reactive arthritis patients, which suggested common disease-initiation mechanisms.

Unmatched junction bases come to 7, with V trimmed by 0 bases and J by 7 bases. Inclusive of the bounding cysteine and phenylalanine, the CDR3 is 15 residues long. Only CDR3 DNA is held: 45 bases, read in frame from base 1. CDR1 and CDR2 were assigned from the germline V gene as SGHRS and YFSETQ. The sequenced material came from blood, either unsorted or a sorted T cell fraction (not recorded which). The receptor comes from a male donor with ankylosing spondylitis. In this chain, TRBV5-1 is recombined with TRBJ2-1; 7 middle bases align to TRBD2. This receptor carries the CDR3 CASSLGTSVPNEQFF. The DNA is TGCGCCAGCAGCTTGGGCACTAGCGTACCTAATGAGCAGTTCTTC.